This T cell receptor (beta chain) was captured by sequencing in a study of naive and memory T cell subsets (dated by TCRdb to about 2017). For context, the study as a whole: The study applied an open-source, UMI-based TCR alpha and beta sequencing pipeline to sorted naive and memory peripheral blood T cell subsets. Complete agreement was observed between the functional CMV T cell responses and the IgG serology results. RNA was DNase-treated and reverse transcribed with TCR constant-region primers, mostly using SuperScript III.

Libraries were built with UMI-ligation and nested PCR. The beta constant-region primer was an equimolar mix of two oligonucleotides covering both TRBC1 and TRBC2. Four rounds of PCR were used to amplify ligated cDNA, with nested alpha and beta constant-region primers being used together with the SP2 primer. T4 RNA ligase 1 ligated a single-stranded oligonucleotide carrying the SP2 primer and a 12-nucleotide UMI to the cDNA 3' end. Incubation of the ligation reaction was carried out at 16 degrees C for about 20-24 hours. PCR2 was usually performed as a SYBR Green qPCR and halted at a preset threshold so that over-amplification would not occur. Every purification after the first one was done using Agencourt AMPure XP magnetic beads. Library quantification was done by Qubit, followed by a TapeStation check on which the main peak was expected at around 650 bp. The pooled libraries were sequenced on an Illumina MiSeq using v2 2x251 paired-end kits, which usually yielded roughly 1-2 million reads per sample. Each sample was pooled at about 4 nM, and roughly 4.5-7% PhiX was included to help cluster recognition. On the study's bioinformatics: FASTQ reads processed by Demultiplexor were assigned V and J genes by Decombinator through tag matching that tolerated a single base-pair mismatch. Collapsinator relied on UMIs to fix sequencing errors as well as frequency errors caused by PCR heterogeneity. CDR3Translator translated TCRs and extracted CDR3s from the conserved cysteine to the FGXG phenylalanine, flagging non-productive sequences. Repertoires were subsampled to equal numbers of UMI-defined TCRs before Gini, Shannon entropy and inverse Simpson indices were calculated. Clonotype abundance distributions were fitted to a power law by maximum likelihood within the linear range. Similar UMI counts, unique TCR numbers and clonal distributions were obtained with the pipeline and with MIGEC on one naive CD8 sample. In one analysis, naive TCRs also found in any memory subset of the same donor were removed from the naive repertoire. The repertoires were searched for approximately 7,000 CMV-associated CDR3 sequences that had been compiled from VDJdb and a published dataset. TCRdb handled the public reads itself, with Q25 trimming in fastp and clone calling in MiXCR, and kept productive beta chains. Each CDR3 protein gets just one entry, which takes the most common genes and DNA from the rows behind it. What appears here as the V and J calls and clone size reflects TCRdb's work, not the paper's. The sample profile shows approximately 90,000 distinct CDR3 sequences; roughly 10% of them were found once. The top ten hold around 0.13% of the sample.

At least ten counts were recorded for this clonotype. Its antigen is not yet known. Qualities for individual bases were not recorded, and no much larger clone is one base off. From cysteine to phenylalanine, the CDR3 is 12 amino acids long. Left in the record is the CDR3 DNA by itself, 36 bases read in frame from the first base. V gives up 3 bases and J gives up 2 bases, and the segment between their germline ends measures 4 bases. As encoded in the germline V gene (reference sequence), CDR1 is LNHNV while CDR2 is YYDKDF. From the second PCR step onward, the TCR alpha chain libraries and the TCR beta chain libraries were amplified separately. CMV status of each donor was established by measuring IFNgamma production from CD4+ T cells after fresh PBMCs were stimulated overnight with CMV viral lysate. CD4 T cells were positively selected using Miltenyi beads, after which CD8 T cells were positively selected from the CD4-negative fraction. Cells were stained for CD3, CD4, CD8, CD45RA, CD27 and a live/dead dye and were sorted on a BD Aria II into four subsets based on CD45RA and CD27. A few healthy volunteers provided blood, and the blood of each volunteer was split into CD4 and CD8 T cells and then into four differentiation subsets. About 0.11 L of peripheral blood was drawn per donor, and PBMC were isolated by Ficoll-Paque PLUS density-gradient centrifugation. The sorted cells were lysed in RLT buffer, after which RNA was extracted using a Qiagen RNeasy kit and kept at -80 degrees C.

The study at large found these results: RNA-based TCR counts may be affected by expression changes linked to T cell activation and differentiation. TCR abundance followed a power law with an exponent that was different for naive and memory subsets but consistent across the three individuals. Naive repertoires, especially CD8, contained a few larger clonotypes, possibly memory cells re-expressing CD45RA. In both CD4 and CD8 cells, a rise in Gini index and a fall in Shannon and inverse Simpson diversity were observed from naive through CM, EM and EMRA. Single alpha or beta chain sequences, rather than paired alpha/beta receptors, were used to define clonotypes. After error correction, over 90% of naive TCR sequences appeared only once, giving much steeper abundance distributions than memory subsets. No ground truth was available to validate the repertoire findings for the naive and memory subsets.

The TCR sequence derives from a human donor in good health. Sequencing used naive CD4+ T cells from blood. Read against the paper, the sample's cell subset or site label means: naive T cells, CD45RA high CD27+. The V gene is TRBV15 and the J gene is TRBJ2-5, with no confidently assigned D gene. This receptor carries the CDR3 CATSSTQETQYF. The sequenced DNA is TGTGCCACCAGCAGCACTCAAGAGACCCAGTACTTC.